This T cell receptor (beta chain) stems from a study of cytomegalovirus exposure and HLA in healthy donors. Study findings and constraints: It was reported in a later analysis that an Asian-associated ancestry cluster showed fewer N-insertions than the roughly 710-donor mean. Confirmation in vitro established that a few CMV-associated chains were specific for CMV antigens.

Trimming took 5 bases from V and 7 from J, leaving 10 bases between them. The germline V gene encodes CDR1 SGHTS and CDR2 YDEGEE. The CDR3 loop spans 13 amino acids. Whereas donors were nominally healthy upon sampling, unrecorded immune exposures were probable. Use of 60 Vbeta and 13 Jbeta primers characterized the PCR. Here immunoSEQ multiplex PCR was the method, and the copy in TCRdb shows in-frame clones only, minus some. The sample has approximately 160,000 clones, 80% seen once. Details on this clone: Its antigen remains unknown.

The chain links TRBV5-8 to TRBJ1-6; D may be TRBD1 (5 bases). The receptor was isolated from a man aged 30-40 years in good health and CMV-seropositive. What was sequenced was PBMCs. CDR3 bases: TGTGCCAGCAGTAAGACAGTGAATTCACCCCTCCACTTT. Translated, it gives CASSKTVNSPLHF.